The clone carrying this T cell receptor (beta chain) was picked up many times. This record comes from a study of T cells after yellow fever vaccination. Each CDR3 protein is one row after TCRdb ran MiXCR on the 5' RACE reads. The sample lists about 300,000 distinct CDR3 sequences; around 6.8% were seen once. The V gene lost 7 bases and the J gene lost 1 base, with 13 bases spanning the gap. Germline V lookup: CDR1 DFQATT, CDR2 SNEGSKA (reference sequence). This CDR3 has 13 amino acids. The sample in question was PBMCs, obtained around 45 days after the first yellow fever vaccination. The chain links TRBV20-1 to TRBJ1-1; D remains ambiguous. The sequence was collected from a man between 18 and 29 years old who received the YFV17D yellow fever vaccine. The CDR3 sequence is CSVPYEQNTEAFF. The CDR3 coding sequence is TGCAGTGTCCCTTATGAGCAGAACACTGAAGCTTTCTTT.